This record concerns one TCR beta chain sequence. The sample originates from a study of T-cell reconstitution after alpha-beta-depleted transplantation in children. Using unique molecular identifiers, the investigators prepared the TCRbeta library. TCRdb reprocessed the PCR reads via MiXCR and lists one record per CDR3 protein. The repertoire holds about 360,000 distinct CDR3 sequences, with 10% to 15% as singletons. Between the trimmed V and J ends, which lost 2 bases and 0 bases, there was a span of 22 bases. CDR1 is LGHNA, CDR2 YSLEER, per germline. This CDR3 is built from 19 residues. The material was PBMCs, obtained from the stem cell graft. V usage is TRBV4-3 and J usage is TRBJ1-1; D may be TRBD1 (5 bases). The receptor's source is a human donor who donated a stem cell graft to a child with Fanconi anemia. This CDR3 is CASSQTPVGDLLMNTEAFF. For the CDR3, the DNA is TGCGCCAGCAGCCAAACGCCCGTTGGGGACCTCTTAATGAACACTGAAGCTTTCTTT.